This T cell receptor (beta chain) was sequenced in a study of blood T cell repertoires in COVID-19. This CDR3 has 15 amino acids. V lost 7 bases, J lost 5 bases, and 10 bases stayed unmatched. Germline V gene lookup returns CDR1 MNHEY and CDR2 SVGAGI. This table comes from immunoSEQ multiplex PCR, and its TCRdb copy is limited to in-frame clones, with some not included. The profile shows around 40,000 clones, around four fifths of them singletons. Sequencing used peripheral blood. The rearrangement joins TRBV6-5 to TRBJ2-2; TRBD2 aligns across 7 bases. The clonotype comes from a woman of 80 years or more with active or convalescent COVID-19. The CDR3 coding sequence is TGTGCCAGCACCCGATCACTAGCGTCGACCGGGGAGCTGTTTTTT. This codes for CASTRSLASTGELFF.